The source of this T cell receptor beta chain is a study of OX40 agonist ivuxolimab in advanced cancers. Whole-study context: As their treatment, patients were administered ivuxolimab, an agonistic anti-OX40 (CD134) antibody. Participants averaged roughly 57 years of age (range about 23 to 90) and were 75% to 90% male. Partial responses were achieved by three patients, of whom one had hepatocellular carcinoma and two had cutaneous melanoma.

The method was immunoSEQ multiplex PCR; TCRdb's version includes in-frame clones alone and lacks a portion of them. The sample holds more than 65,000 clones, around 84% seen once. J was trimmed by 4 bases and V by 1 base; bases with no gene match: 9. Germline V gene lookup returns CDR1 SGHRS and CDR2 YFSETQ. The CDR3 is 17 amino acids. Sequenced here: CD4+ or CD8+ T cells sorted from blood, sampled in a trial of the OX40 agonist ivuxolimab. The clonotype was recovered from an adult with an advanced solid tumor such as melanoma, head and neck, liver or kidney cancer. The chain couples TRBV5-1 to TRBJ2-7, with 12 bases matching TRBD2. The CDR3 protein is CASSLSRLAGVSYEQYF. CDR3 DNA sequence: TGCGCCAGCAGCTTGAGTCGACTAGCGGGGGTATCGTACGAGCAGTACTTC. The full variable domain, rest sourced from reference TRBV5-1 and TRBJ2-7, is KAGVTQTPRYLIKTRGQQVTLSCSPISGHRSVSWYQQTPGQGLQFLFEYFSETQRNKGNFPGRFSGRQFSNSRSEMNVSTLELGDSALYLCASSLSRLAGVSYEQYFGPGTRLTVT.